These 27 T cell receptor beta chains share one sample of origin, sequenced in a study of beta chain features in type 1 diabetes. The investigators reverse transcribed all of the isolated RNA, so they sequenced expressed TCRB transcripts. Method: immunoSEQ multiplex PCR; TCRdb's copy keeps in-frame clones and lacks some. This table holds around 170,000 clones, less than 9.5% found once. Sequenced: central memory CD4+ T cells from blood. The receptor set was obtained from a woman aged 18-29 years in good health.

The sample holds a few counts of this clone. CDR3 in DNA: TGCGCCAGCAGCACCGCCGTTGGGGGGTTCTCTGGAAACACCATATATTTT. This translates into CASSTAVGGFSGNTIYF. The chain is built from TRBV5-1 and TRBJ1-3; TRBD1 might be the D (5 bases). The CDR3 is made up of 17 amino acids. Between the trimmed V and J ends, which lost 4 bases and 0 bases, there was a span of 17 bases. Germline V gene data show CDR1 as SGHRS and CDR2 as YFSETQ.

V and J are TRBV6-5 and TRBJ2-2; 8 bases line up with TRBD1. The CDR3 length is 15 residues. From germline, CDR1 is MNHEY and CDR2 SVGAGI. V was clipped by 2 bases and J by 1 base; unmatched bases: 0. The CDR3 region has the DNA TGTGCCAGCAGTTACGGGACAGGGAACACCGGGGAGCTGTTTTTT. Translated: CASSYGTGNTGELFF.

The chain uses TRBV5-6 and TRBJ2-1; D perhaps matches TRBD2 (5 bases). V lost 2 bases and J lost 7, with 13 bases in between. The CDR3 totals 14 residues. Germline V CDR1 and CDR2: SGHDT, YYEEEE. The chain's CDR3 is CASSFAGVRNEQFF. The CDR3 DNA sequence: TGTGCCAGCAGCTTCGCCGGGGTAAGAAATGAGCAGTTCTTC.

This clone was seen a few times. CDR3 sequence: CARWGQANTEAFF. As DNA, the CDR3 is TGCGCCAGGTGGGGACAGGCGAACACTGAAGCTTTCTTT. The chain couples TRBV23-1 to TRBJ1-1; 8 bases agree with TRBD1. TRBV23-1 is an open reading frame, and its role is uncertain. The CDR3 length is 13 residues. V shed 9 bases and J 1 base; nucleotides not matched to a gene: 4.

In this sample, this clone turned up a few times. Other nucleotide sequences from this sample produce the same CDR3. The V and J genes are TRBV7-2 and TRBJ1-1, with D perhaps TRBD1 (5 bases). The CDR3 covers 13 residues. The germline V and J ends were trimmed by 3 bases and 1 base, with 6 bases remaining between them. From germline, CDR1 is SGHTA and CDR2 FQGNSA. The CDR3 region is CASSFQGNTEAFF. The CDR3 nucleotides read TGTGCCAGCAGCTTTCAGGGGAACACTGAAGCTTTCTTT.

This rearrangement joins TRBV11-3 to TRBJ1-1; perhaps TRBD1 as D (6 bases). V lost 0 bases to trimming and J lost 1 base, with 9 bases between them. Per germline, CDR1 SGHNT and CDR2 YENEEA. The CDR3 spans 15 residues. As DNA, the CDR3 is TGTGCCAGCAGCTTAGAACAGGGATCGAACACTGAAGCTTTCTTT. It codes for CASSLEQGSNTEAFF.

This clone was seen more than once but under ten times. The chain combines TRBV19 with TRBJ2-7; TRBD2 agrees at 8 bases. The CDR3 has 15 amino acids. Germline trimming cut 6 bases from V and 2 bases from J; bases unmatched to any gene: 9. Germline CDR1 LNHDA, CDR2 SQIVND (reference sequence). The CDR3 reads CASSPGGTEAYEQYF. The DNA of the CDR3 is TGTGCCAGTAGCCCGGGGGGGACCGAAGCCTACGAGCAGTACTTC.

The chain combines TRBV4-1 with TRBJ2-3, with a possible D match to TRBD2 (6 bases). This CDR3 has 17 amino acids. CDR1 is MGHRA and CDR2 is YSYEKL in the germline V gene. Trimming took 1 base from V and 1 from J, leaving 15 bases between them. This chain's CDR3 is CASSQGGGMSGTDTQYF. The CDR3 coding sequence is TGCGCCAGCAGCCAAGGAGGAGGGATGTCGGGCACAGATACGCAGTATTTT.

This clone was found a few times. V usage is TRBV7-3 and J usage is TRBJ1-5; no firm D call. This CDR3 contains 14 residues. Germline-derived CDR1 and CDR2 are SGHTA and FQGTGA. The V and J ends lost 1 base and 5 bases respectively, with 9 bases between them. The CDR3 nucleotides are TGTGCCAGCAGCTTAATGGGCTGGGATCAGCCCCAGCATTTT. This translates into CASSLMGWDQPQHF.

This CDR3 reads CASSQASRGTDTQYF. DNA for the CDR3: TGTGCCAGCAGCCAAGCCTCGCGGGGGACAGATACGCAGTATTTT. The chain recombines TRBV4-2 with TRBJ2-3; 7 bases agree with TRBD2. Germline values: CDR1 LGHNA, CDR2 YNFKEQ. Unmatched junction bases numbered 4, after V lost 1 base and J lost 3 bases. CDR3 length: 15 amino acids.

This sequence joins TRBV6-6 and TRBJ1-5, with D possibly TRBD1 on 5 matching bases. This CDR3 comprises 14 residues. The germline V and J ends were trimmed by 6 bases and 4 bases, with 13 bases remaining between them. Germline V gene sequence: CDR1 MNHNY, CDR2 SVGAGI (reference sequence). CDR3 residues: CASSLQEINQPQHF. CDR3 in DNA: TGTGCCAGCAGCTTACAGGAAATAAATCAGCCCCAGCATTTT.

This clone was seen a handful of times. This chain uses TRBV7-2 with TRBJ1-1, with 7 bases identical to TRBD1. The CDR3 covers 12 residues. V shed 6 bases and J 3 bases; nucleotides not matched to a gene: 1. Germline V gene data show CDR1 as SGHTA and CDR2 as FQGNSA. DNA for the CDR3: TGTGCCAGCAGAACAGGGGACACTGAAGCTTTCTTT. Amino acid sequence: CASRTGDTEAFF. The full variable domain, with the rest looked up from reference TRBV7-2 and TRBJ1-1, is GAGVSQSPSNKVTEKGKDVELRCDPISGHTALYWYRQSLGQGLEFLIYFQGNSAPDKSGLPSDRFSAERTGGSVSTLTIQRTQQEDSAVYLCASRTGDTEAFFGQGTRLTVV.

This clone has a handful of counts. This chain uses TRBV7-2 with TRBJ1-1; D is uncertain. This CDR3 is built from 14 residues. The V end lost 5 bases, the J end lost 1 base, and 11 bases lay between the germline ends. In germline, CDR1 is SGHTA, CDR2 FQGNSA. The DNA for the CDR3 is TGTGCCAGCAGCCCAAGCTACGGGAACACTGAAGCTTTCTTT. Translation gives CASSPSYGNTEAFF.

This clone has a handful of counts. The chain carries TRBV11-2 and TRBJ1-1; TRBD1 matches 9 bases. Per the germline V gene, CDR1 is SGHAT and CDR2 is FQNNGV. V was clipped by 5 bases and J by 3 bases; unmatched bases: 4. CDR3 length: 14 residues. The CDR3 spells CASSQWTGDTEAFF. The CDR3 DNA follows: TGTGCCAGCAGCCAATGGACAGGGGACACTGAAGCTTTCTTT.

Only a few counts were recorded for this clone. Written as DNA, the CDR3 is TGTGCCAGCAGTTTTGGACTAGCGGGAGGGCGGGAGACCCAGTACTTC. Its translation: CASSFGLAGGRETQYF. This chain links TRBV7-2 with TRBJ2-5; 15 nucleotides match TRBD2. The CDR3 runs 16 residues. Germline values: CDR1 SGHTA, CDR2 FQGNSA. Germline trimming cut 6 bases from V and 5 bases from J; bases unmatched to any gene: 7.

This sequence joins TRBV5-4 and TRBJ1-2, with D perhaps TRBD1 (6 bases). The CDR3 is 16 residues long. CDR1 SGHNT and CDR2 YYREEE come from the germline V gene (reference sequence). V was trimmed by 0 bases and J by 4 bases, leaving 16 bases between them. DNA for the CDR3: TGTGCCAGCAGCTTGGTCGGGGACCCACAGGGCTATGGCTACACCTTC. Encoded protein: CASSLVGDPQGYGYTF. The entire variable domain, with the rest obtained from reference TRBV5-4 and TRBJ1-2, is as follows: ETGVTQSPTHLIKTRGQQVTLRCSSQSGHNTVSWYQQALGQGPQFIFQYYREEENGRGNFPPRFSGLQFPNYSSELNVNALELDDSALYLCASSLVGDPQGYGYTFGSGTRLTVV.

The CDR3 DNA reads TGTGCCAGCAGCCCCGGGGAGCCCCACACCGGGGAGCTGTTTTTT. Protein: CASSPGEPHTGELFF. The V and J genes are TRBV7-9 and TRBJ2-2; the D gene is possibly TRBD2 (5 bases). Germline assignment: CDR1 SEHNR and CDR2 FQNEAQ (reference sequence). The length of the CDR3 is 15 residues. Trimming removed 5 bases at V and 3 bases at J, with 13 bases between.

This clone was picked up a small number of times. V usage is TRBV4-3 and J usage is TRBJ2-1, with 7 bases identical to TRBD2. The CDR3 runs 16 residues. V gave up 2 bases and J gave up 4 bases; unmatched junction bases: 8. CDR1 is LGHNA, CDR2 YSLEER, per germline. CDR3 residues: CASSQPIGGEYNEQFF. CDR3 DNA sequence: TGCGCCAGCAGCCAACCAATTGGGGGGGAGTACAATGAGCAGTTCTTC.

The V and J genes are TRBV18 and TRBJ2-7; 7 nucleotides align to TRBD1. The ends lost 4 bases at V and 2 bases at J; junction bases unmatched: 8. Germline V gene lookup returns CDR1 KGHSH and CDR2 LQKENI. CDR3 length: 15 residues. CDR3 DNA: TGTGCCAGCTCACGTGGGGCCCAGGGGGCCTACGAGCAGTACTTC. The encoded protein is CASSRGAQGAYEQYF.

The V and J genes are TRBV2 and TRBJ1-2; 8 bases map to TRBD1. Germline V lookup: CDR1 SNHLY, CDR2 FYNNEI. The trim removed 5 bases at V and 4 bases at J, leaving 6 bases unmatched. CDR3 length: 14 amino acids. DNA of the CDR3: TGTGCCAGCAGTAGACAGGGGCATCCCTATGGCTACACCTTC. Amino acids: CASSRQGHPYGYTF.

This sequence joins TRBV5-1 and TRBJ2-3, with D hard to call. Trimming cost V 2 bases and J 0 bases, with 13 bases left between them. The CDR3 spans 16 residues. Germline assignment: CDR1 SGHRS and CDR2 YFSETQ. This chain's CDR3 is CASSFTLEPSTDTQYF. The CDR3 DNA is TGCGCCAGCAGCTTCACTCTCGAGCCTAGCACAGATACGCAGTATTTT.

The gene calls are TRBV11-2 and TRBJ2-3; TRBD1 might be the D (6 bases). This CDR3 is built from 14 residues. Germline CDR1 reads SGHAT; CDR2 reads FQNNGV. V lost 3 bases, J lost 10 bases, and 17 bases lay in between. CDR3 in DNA: TGTGCCAGCAGCTTTTCCCCGACCAGGGGTGCGCAGTATTTT. Its protein product is CASSFSPTRGAQYF.

This clone was seen a handful of times. This rearrangement joins TRBV12-5 to TRBJ1-1; 10 bases match TRBD1. CDR3 size: 15 residues. The ends lost 3 bases at V and 1 base at J; junction bases unmatched: 2. Germline V gives CDR1 LGHNT, CDR2 FRNRAP. The CDR3 nucleotides read TGTGCTAGTGGTTTAGGACAGGGGGAGAACACTGAAGCTTTCTTT. Translation gives CASGLGQGENTEAFF.

The rearrangement links TRBV7-8 to TRBJ2-7, with D possibly matching TRBD1 (5 bases). V lost 2 bases and J lost 2, with 10 bases in between. The CDR3 is made up of 14 amino acids. Germline CDR1 and CDR2: SGHVS and FQNEAQ. The CDR3 nucleotides are TGTGCCAGCAGCTTACGGCAGGGAACCTACGAGCAGTACTTC. The encoded protein is CASSLRQGTYEQYF.

The chain is built from TRBV11-2 and TRBJ2-3, with 11 bases matching TRBD2. This CDR3 is built from 13 residues. Trimming at V came to 8 bases and at J to 5 bases, leaving 3 bases not matched to a gene. CDR1 is SGHAT and CDR2 is FQNNGV in the germline V gene. The chain's CDR3 is CASLLAGGDTQYF. The CDR3 nucleotides are TGTGCCAGCCTTCTAGCGGGGGGAGATACGCAGTATTTT.

V usage is TRBV9 and J usage is TRBJ2-2; D possibly corresponds to TRBD2 (6 bases). The germline gives CDR1 SGDLS, CDR2 YYNGEE. The germline V and J ends were trimmed by 2 bases and 4 bases, with 9 bases remaining between them. The CDR3 covers 14 residues. In DNA, the CDR3 is TGTGCCAGCAGCGTGGTAGCGGTCACCGGGGAGCTGTTTTTT. This sequence encodes CASSVVAVTGELFF.

This clone was picked up a small number of times. The rearrangement joins TRBV5-6 to TRBJ2-6, with D tentatively TRBD1 (6 bases). The V end was cut by 6 bases, the J end by 2 bases, with 12 bases between. Germline V lookup: CDR1 SGHDT, CDR2 YYEEEE. The CDR3 loop spans 15 amino acids. CDR3: CASTLQGAGANVLTF. The CDR3 nucleotides are TGTGCCAGCACCCTACAGGGTGCTGGGGCCAACGTCCTGACTTTC.